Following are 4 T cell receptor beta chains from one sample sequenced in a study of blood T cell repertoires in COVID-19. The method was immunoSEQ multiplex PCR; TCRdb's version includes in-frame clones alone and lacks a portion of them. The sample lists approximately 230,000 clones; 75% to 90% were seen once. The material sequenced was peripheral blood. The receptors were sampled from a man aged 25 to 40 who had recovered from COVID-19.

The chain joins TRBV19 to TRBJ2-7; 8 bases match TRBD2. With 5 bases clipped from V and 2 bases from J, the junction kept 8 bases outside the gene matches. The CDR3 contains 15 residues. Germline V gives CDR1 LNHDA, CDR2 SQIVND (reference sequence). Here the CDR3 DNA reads TGTGCCAGTAGTCCACATAGCGGGATACCCTACGAGCAGTACTTC. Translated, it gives CASSPHSGIPYEQYF.

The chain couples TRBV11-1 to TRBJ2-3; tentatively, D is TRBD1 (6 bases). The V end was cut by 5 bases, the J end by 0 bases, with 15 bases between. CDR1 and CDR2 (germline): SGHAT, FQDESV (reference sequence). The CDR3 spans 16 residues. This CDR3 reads CASSPRRQASTDTQYF. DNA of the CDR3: TGTGCCAGCAGCCCACGTCGACAGGCGAGCACAGATACGCAGTATTTT.

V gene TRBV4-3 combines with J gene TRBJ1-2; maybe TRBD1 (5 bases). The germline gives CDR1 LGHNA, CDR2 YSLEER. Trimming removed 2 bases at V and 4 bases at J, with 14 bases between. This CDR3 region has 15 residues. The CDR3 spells CASSQSDRGGYGYTF. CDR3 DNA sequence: TGCGCCAGCAGCCAATCGGACCGGGGGGGCTATGGCTACACCTTC.

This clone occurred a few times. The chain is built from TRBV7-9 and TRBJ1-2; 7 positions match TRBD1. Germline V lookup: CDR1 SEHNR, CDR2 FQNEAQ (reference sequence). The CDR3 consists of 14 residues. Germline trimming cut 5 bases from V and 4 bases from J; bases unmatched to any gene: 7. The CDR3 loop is CASSPDRVRYGYTF. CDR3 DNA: TGTGCCAGCAGCCCAGACAGGGTTCGCTATGGCTACACCTTC.